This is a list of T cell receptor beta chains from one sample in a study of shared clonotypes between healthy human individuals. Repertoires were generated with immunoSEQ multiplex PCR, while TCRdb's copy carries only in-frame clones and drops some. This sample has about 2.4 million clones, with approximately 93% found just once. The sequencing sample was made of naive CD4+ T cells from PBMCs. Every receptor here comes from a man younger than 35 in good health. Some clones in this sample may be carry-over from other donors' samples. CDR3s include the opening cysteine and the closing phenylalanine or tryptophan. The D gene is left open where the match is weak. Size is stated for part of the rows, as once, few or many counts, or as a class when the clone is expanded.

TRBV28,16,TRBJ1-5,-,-,TGTGCCAGCAGACCCCCGGGACACAATAGCAATCAGCCCCAGCATTTT,CASRPPGHNSNQPQHF
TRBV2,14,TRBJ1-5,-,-,TGTGCCAGCAGTGATCAGGCAGCTGATCAGCCCCAGCATTTT,CASSDQAADQPQHF
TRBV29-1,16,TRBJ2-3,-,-,TGCAGCTTGAGGGGGGCAGGCCTCCTTGGCGTGGATACGCAGTATTTT,CSLRGAGLLGVDTQYF
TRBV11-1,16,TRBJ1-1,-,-,TGTGCCAGCAGCCGGGGGCAGGCGCGGGTCTACACTGAAGCTTTCTTT,CASSRGQARVYTEAFF
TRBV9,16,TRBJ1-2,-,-,TGTGCCAGCAGCGCTCCGACAGAAAGGAAGTCTTATGGCTACACCTTC,CASSAPTERKSYGYTF
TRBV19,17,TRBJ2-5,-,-,TGTGCCAGTAGTCAAGTTCGGACCGCCAGCGGAGGAGAGACCCAGTACTTC,CASSQVRTASGGETQYF
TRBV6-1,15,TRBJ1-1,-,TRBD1,TGTGCCAGCAGTGAAGGCGCAGGGGGGAGAACTGAAGCTTTCTTT,CASSEGAGGRTEAFF
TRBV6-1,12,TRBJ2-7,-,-,TGTGCCAGCAGCGAACTAGGCTACGAGCAGTACTTC,CASSELGYEQYF
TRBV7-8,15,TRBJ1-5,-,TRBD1,TGTGCCAGCAGCCTCGGGACAGCTAGCAATCAGCCCCAGCATTTT,CASSLGTASNQPQHF
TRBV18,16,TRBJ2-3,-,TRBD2,TGTGCCAGCTCACCATTGGTAGCGGGAATTTCAGATACGCAGTATTTT,CASSPLVAGISDTQYF
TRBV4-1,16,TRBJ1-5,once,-,TGCGCCAGCAGCCAGGGACATGATTATAGCAATCAGCCCCAGCATTTT,CASSQGHDYSNQPQHF
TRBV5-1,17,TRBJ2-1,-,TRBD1,TGCGCCAGCAGCTTGTCGTTAGGGGGCGCATCCTACAATGAGCAGTTCTTC,CASSLSLGGASYNEQFF
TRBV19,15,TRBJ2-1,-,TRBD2,TGTGCCAGTAGCTCGGGACTAGCGGCAGCGTGGGAGCAGTTCTTC,CASSSGLAAAWEQFF
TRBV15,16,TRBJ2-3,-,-,TGTGCCACCAGCTACGGGACCCTAAACGGAGCAGATACGCAGTATTTT,CATSYGTLNGADTQYF
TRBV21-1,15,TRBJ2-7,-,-,TGTGCCAGCAGCCTATACAGGGGGCGACCGGGGGAGCAGTACTTC,CASSLYRGRPGEQYF
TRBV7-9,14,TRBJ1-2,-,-,TGTGCCGGCGGGCGGGGGGCATATAACTATGGCTACACCTTC,CAGGRGAYNYGYTF
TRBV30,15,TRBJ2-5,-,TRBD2,TGTGCCTGGAGTGTATCCGGAGCGGGAGTGGAGACCCAGTACTTC,CAWSVSGAGVETQYF
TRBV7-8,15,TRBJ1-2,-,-,TGTGCCAGCAGCTTAAGGGGTTGGCAGCCCTATGGCTACACCTTC,CASSLRGWQPYGYTF
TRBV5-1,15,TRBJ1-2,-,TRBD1,TGCGCCAGCCAACAAGGGACAGGGGGCGCGTATGGCTACACCTTC,CASQQGTGGAYGYTF
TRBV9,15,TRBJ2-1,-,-,TGTGCCAGCAGCTTAGGCACCGGATCTTACAATGAGCAGTTCTTC,CASSLGTGSYNEQFF
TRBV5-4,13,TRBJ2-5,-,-,TGTGCCAGCAGCTTGACACCGCTGGAGACCCAGTACTTC,CASSLTPLETQYF
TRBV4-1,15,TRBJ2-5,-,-,TGCGCCAGCAGCCAAGTGGCGTCAGCCCAAGAGACCCAGTACTTC,CASSQVASAQETQYF
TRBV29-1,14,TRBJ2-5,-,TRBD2,TGCAGCGTTGATCCGGCTAGCGGTCAAGAGACCCAGTACTTC,CSVDPASGQETQYF
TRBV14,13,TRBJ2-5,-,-,TGTGCCAGCAGCCGGAACCCCCAAGAGACCCAGTACTTC,CASSRNPQETQYF
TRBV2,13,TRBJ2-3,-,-,TGTGCCTTGGGTGTAGGGCCCGAAGATACGCAGTATTTT,CALGVGPEDTQYF
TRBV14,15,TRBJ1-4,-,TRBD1,TGTGCCAGCAGCCGATCGACAGGGATGCGAGAAAAACTGTTTTTT,CASSRSTGMREKLFF
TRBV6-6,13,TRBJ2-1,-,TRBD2,TGTGCCAGCACACCTAGCGGGAGCTATGAGCAGTTCTTC,CASTPSGSYEQFF
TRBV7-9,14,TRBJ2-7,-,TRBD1,TGTGCCAGCAGCGTAGGCAGGGGGCCCAACGAGCAGTACTTC,CASSVGRGPNEQYF
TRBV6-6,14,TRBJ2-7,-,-,TGTGCCAGCAGTTGGATTACAGGAGCCTACGAGCAGTACTTC,CASSWITGAYEQYF
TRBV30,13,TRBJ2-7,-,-,TGTGCCTGGAGCACCACAGGGTATGGCGAGCAGTACTTC,CAWSTTGYGEQYF
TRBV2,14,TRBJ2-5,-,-,TGTGCCAGCAATGACGGCGGTGGGGAAGAGACCCAGTACTTC,CASNDGGGEETQYF
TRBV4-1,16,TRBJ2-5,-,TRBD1,TGCGCCAGCAGCCAAGATTTGGGACAGGTCCGGGAGACCCAGTACTTC,CASSQDLGQVRETQYF
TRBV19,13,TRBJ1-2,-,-,TGTGCCAGTACGTCCAGCAGTAACTATGGCTACACCTTC,CASTSSSNYGYTF
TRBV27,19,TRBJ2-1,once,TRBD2,TGTGCCAGCAGCCATTCGCGACTAGCGGGAGGGCGCTCCTACAATGAGCAGTTCTTC,CASSHSRLAGGRSYNEQFF
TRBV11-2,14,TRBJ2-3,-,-,TGTGCCAGCAGCTTAGATCGTTACACAGATACGCAGTATTTT,CASSLDRYTDTQYF
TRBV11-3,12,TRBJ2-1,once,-,TGTGCCAGCAGCTTAGTGGGGGGTGAGCAGTTCTTC,CASSLVGGEQFF
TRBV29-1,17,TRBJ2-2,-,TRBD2,TGCAGCGTTTTATTGGGGACTAGCGGGCCGAACACCGGGGAGCTGTTTTTT,CSVLLGTSGPNTGELFF
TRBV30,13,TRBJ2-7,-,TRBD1,TGTGCCTGGAGTCCACGGACAGGGGGCGAGCAGTACTTC,CAWSPRTGGEQYF
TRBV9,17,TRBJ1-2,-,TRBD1,TGTGCCAGCAGCGCCCGACAGTGGGGACAGGGGACCTATGGCTACACCTTC,CASSARQWGQGTYGYTF
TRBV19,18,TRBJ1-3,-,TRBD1,TGTGCCAGTAGTATAGAAGGGACAGGTTCCCTCTCTGGAAACACCATATATTTT,CASSIEGTGSLSGNTIYF
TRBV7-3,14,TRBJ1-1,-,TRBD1,TGTGCCAGCAGCCAAGGGGGCGTAGGTACTGAAGCTTTCTTT,CASSQGGVGTEAFF
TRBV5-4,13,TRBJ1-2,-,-,TGTGCCAGCAGCTCGGGCCCTACCTATGGCTACACCTTC,CASSSGPTYGYTF
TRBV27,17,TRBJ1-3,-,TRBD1,TGTGCCAGCAGTTTATCGTGGGCAGGGGGCTCTGGAAACACCATATATTTT,CASSLSWAGGSGNTIYF
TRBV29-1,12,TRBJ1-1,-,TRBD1,TGCAGCGTGGGAACAGGGGGCACTGAAGCTTTCTTT,CSVGTGGTEAFF
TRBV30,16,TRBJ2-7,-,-,TGTGCCTGGAGTGTACTCCCGAGAGATATCTACTACGAGCAGTACTTC,CAWSVLPRDIYYEQYF
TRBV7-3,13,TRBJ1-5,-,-,TGTGCCAGCAGCGTCACAGGTAATCAGCCCCAGCATTTT,CASSVTGNQPQHF
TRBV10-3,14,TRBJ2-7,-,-,TGTGCCATCAGGCAGGCTTTGGACAACTACGAGCAGTACTTC,CAIRQALDNYEQYF
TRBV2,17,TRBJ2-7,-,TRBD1,TGTGCCAGCAGTGCACGTACCGGGACAGGAAGGGAGTACGAGCAGTACTTC,CASSARTGTGREYEQYF